A selection of T cell receptor beta chains follows, all from one sample in a study of T cells in Graves' hyperthyroidism and ophthalmopathy. Each CDR3 protein is one row after TCRdb ran MiXCR on the multiplex PCR reads. The table lists about 580,000 distinct CDR3 sequences, roughly 50% of them singletons, with more than 7% in the top ten. The specimen was peripheral blood or thyroid tissue (not recorded which). The receptors shown here come from a woman under 30 with Graves' hyperthyroidism. Both conserved end residues are part of each CDR3. Each record gives: CDR3 protein, V gene, J gene.

CDR3 protein: CATGGPGKPQHF
V gene: TRBV10-3
J gene: TRBJ1-5

CDR3 protein: CASSPDSGSDEQYF
V gene: TRBV7-2
J gene: TRBJ2-7

CDR3 protein: CATSDPGQESSYEQYF
V gene: TRBV24-1
J gene: TRBJ2-7

CDR3 protein: CASSSRTGLNQPQHF
V gene: TRBV7-6
J gene: TRBJ1-5

CDR3 protein: CTSSPQRGNYGYTF
V gene: TRBV18
J gene: TRBJ1-2

CDR3 protein: CACNPGQGEAEAFF
V gene: TRBV5-8
J gene: TRBJ1-1

CDR3 protein: CASSDLANEQFF
V gene: TRBV7-9
J gene: TRBJ2-1

CDR3 protein: CASSPLGGTIGYTF
V gene: TRBV4-2
J gene: TRBJ1-2

CDR3 protein: CASKEEGTVQETQYF
V gene: TRBV7-7
J gene: TRBJ2-5

CDR3 protein: CATSDSTRVNQPQHF
V gene: TRBV24-1
J gene: TRBJ1-5

CDR3 protein: CASSLRGSKEPLHF
V gene: TRBV7-6
J gene: TRBJ1-6

CDR3 protein: CASSSAERQDGYTF
V gene: TRBV7-9
J gene: TRBJ1-2

CDR3 protein: CASSSQGPVISGRGYTF
V gene: TRBV6-5
J gene: TRBJ1-2

CDR3 protein: CASSLDPTKGLYEQYF
V gene: TRBV7-2
J gene: TRBJ2-7

CDR3 protein: CASSLAQDSNQPQHF
V gene: TRBV7-6
J gene: TRBJ1-5

CDR3 protein: CASSLRSGQKYMNTEAFF
V gene: TRBV7-3
J gene: TRBJ1-1

CDR3 protein: CATSDMDSRRHEQYF
V gene: TRBV24-1
J gene: TRBJ2-7

CDR3 protein: CATSEAGKQFF
V gene: TRBV24-1
J gene: TRBJ2-1

CDR3 protein: CAISELWNTIYF
V gene: TRBV10-3
J gene: TRBJ1-3

CDR3 protein: CARSRWDLGSGDTEAFF
V gene: TRBV7-9
J gene: TRBJ1-1

CDR3 protein: CSGDDRNYNQPQHF
V gene: TRBV29-1
J gene: TRBJ1-5

CDR3 protein: CSVGGAGGQETQYF
V gene: TRBV29-1
J gene: TRBJ2-5

CDR3 protein: CASSRSTGGSANTEAFF
V gene: TRBV4-2
J gene: TRBJ1-1

CDR3 protein: CASSYSWGNNQPQHF
V gene: TRBV6-5
J gene: TRBJ1-5

CDR3 protein: CASSPWTSGRAYEQYF
V gene: TRBV7-9
J gene: TRBJ2-7

CDR3 protein: CASSPEDTQYF
V gene: TRBV18
J gene: TRBJ2-3

CDR3 protein: CASSLVWRAKDSGNTIYF
V gene: TRBV7-2
J gene: TRBJ1-3

CDR3 protein: CSSYSGQGDQPQHF
V gene: TRBV29-1
J gene: TRBJ1-5

CDR3 protein: CASSPAARGTYEQYF
V gene: TRBV9
J gene: TRBJ2-7

CDR3 protein: CASSLGAVQPQHF
V gene: TRBV7-8
J gene: TRBJ1-5

CDR3 protein: CASSERGGGSGSPLHF
V gene: TRBV7-9
J gene: TRBJ1-6

CDR3 protein: CASSEDSNSPLHF
V gene: TRBV10-1
J gene: TRBJ1-6

CDR3 protein: CASSLGTAVHPGANVLTF
V gene: TRBV13
J gene: TRBJ2-6

CDR3 protein: CSARRDTNQPQHF
V gene: TRBV20-1
J gene: TRBJ1-5

CDR3 protein: CATRTTSFNEQFF
V gene: TRBV24-1
J gene: TRBJ2-1

CDR3 protein: CASSRAGDKNNEQYF
V gene: TRBV7-9
J gene: TRBJ2-7

CDR3 protein: CSVATQGDYGYTF
V gene: TRBV29-1
J gene: TRBJ1-2

CDR3 protein: CASSYDRLTEAFF
V gene: TRBV6-5
J gene: TRBJ1-1

CDR3 protein: CASSESGTSGRARLDTQYF
V gene: TRBV7-3
J gene: TRBJ2-3

CDR3 protein: CASSLEAGGPPGELFF
V gene: TRBV7-6
J gene: TRBJ2-2

CDR3 protein: CSAREGANDQPQHF
V gene: TRBV20-1
J gene: TRBJ1-5

CDR3 protein: CASSLGLVNNEQFF
V gene: TRBV12-3/TRBV12-4
J gene: TRBJ2-1

CDR3 protein: CASSQASSGRGELYF
V gene: TRBV4-2
J gene: TRBJ2-7

CDR3 protein: CSVEKGVGNNEQFF
V gene: TRBV29-1
J gene: TRBJ2-1

CDR3 protein: CSVSGGGIEYEQYF
V gene: TRBV29-1
J gene: TRBJ2-7

CDR3 protein: CATLWGGTDNTGELFF
V gene: TRBV10-3
J gene: TRBJ2-2

CDR3 protein: CASGLRAGRADTQYF
V gene: TRBV7-2
J gene: TRBJ2-3

CDR3 protein: CASSPRDYLYEQYF
V gene: TRBV7-9
J gene: TRBJ2-7

CDR3 protein: CSARETGTKGYGYTF
V gene: TRBV20-1
J gene: TRBJ1-2

CDR3 protein: CASSPDTGLAAYEQYF
V gene: TRBV7-3
J gene: TRBJ2-7

CDR3 protein: CSAPPGGRYSTNEKLFF
V gene: TRBV20-1
J gene: TRBJ1-4

CDR3 protein: CSVESGTGTFGDYGYTF
V gene: TRBV29-1
J gene: TRBJ1-2

CDR3 protein: CATSEIGYEQYF
V gene: TRBV24-1
J gene: TRBJ2-7

CDR3 protein: CASNPWAESDYGYTF
V gene: TRBV5-1
J gene: TRBJ1-2

CDR3 protein: CASSAQPNRGYGYTF
V gene: TRBV9
J gene: TRBJ1-2

CDR3 protein: CASSASGDRGSGANVLTF
V gene: TRBV25-1
J gene: TRBJ2-6

CDR3 protein: CATSREDGYEQYF
V gene: TRBV15
J gene: TRBJ2-7

CDR3 protein: CASSFRRIPYEQYF
V gene: TRBV7-8
J gene: TRBJ2-7

CDR3 protein: CSARQGVPNQPQHF
V gene: TRBV29-1
J gene: TRBJ1-5

CDR3 protein: CAISEALPGQRETQYF
V gene: TRBV10-3
J gene: TRBJ2-5